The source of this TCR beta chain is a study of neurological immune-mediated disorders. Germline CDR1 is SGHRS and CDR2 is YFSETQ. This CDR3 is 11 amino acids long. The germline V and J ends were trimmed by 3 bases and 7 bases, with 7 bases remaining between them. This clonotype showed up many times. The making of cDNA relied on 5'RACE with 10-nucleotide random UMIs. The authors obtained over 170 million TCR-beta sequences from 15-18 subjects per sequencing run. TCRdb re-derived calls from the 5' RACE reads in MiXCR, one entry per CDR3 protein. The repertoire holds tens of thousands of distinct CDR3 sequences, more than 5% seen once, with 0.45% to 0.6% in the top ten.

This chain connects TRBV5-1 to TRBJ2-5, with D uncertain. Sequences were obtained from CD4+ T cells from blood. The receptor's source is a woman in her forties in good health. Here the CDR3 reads CASSSESTQYF. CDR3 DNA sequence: TGCGCCAGCAGCTCCGAATCGACCCAGTACTTC.